The clone carrying this T cell receptor gamma chain was seen more than once but under ten times. Its antigen is as yet unknown. Alphabeta T cells were depleted, then CD3+ Vdelta1+ Vdelta2- thymocytes were FACS-sorted. Purity of the sorted Vdelta1+ thymocytes ranged from 98% to 99.6%. Extracted RNA was reverse transcribed into cDNA. The CDR3 regions were amplified by multiplex PCR from V-gene primers to a constant-region primer. TCRdb reapplied CATT to the multiplex PCR reads. The table shows 10,000 to 13,000 gamma-chain clones, with about 47% occurring only once. The CDR3 is 13 residues long. In germline, CDR1 is EGSTGY, CDR2 YDSYTSSV. V lost 3 bases and J lost 3; bases outside the gene matches: 5. The sample comes from a study of Vδ1+ human thymocytes. The study, taken as a whole, reports: Thymic delta-chain repertoires held around 20% Vdelta2 sequences and few Vdelta3, despite high sort purity. Thymic TRG and TRD repertoires appeared highly polyclonal.

The receptor was derived from a boy under two years old who had congenital heart surgery. The chain combines TRGV4 with TRGJ1 or TRGJ2. Sequencing used Vdelta1+ gamma-delta thymocytes from the thymus. The subset denotes: FACS-sorted CD3+ TCRalphabeta- TCRVdelta1+ TCRVdelta2- thymocytes. The CDR3 here is CATWDPAYYKKLF. CDR3 coding DNA: TGTGCCACCTGGGATCCCGCTTATTATAAGAAACTCTTT.